These T cell receptor beta chains were read from a single sample in a study of neurological immune-mediated disorders. TCRdb reprocessed the 5' RACE reads via MiXCR and lists one record per CDR3 protein. The sample records tens of thousands of distinct CDR3 sequences, about 6.9% being singletons. The sequenced sample was CD4+ T cells from blood. The receptors come from a woman in her thirties or forties in good health. CDR3s include the opening cysteine and the closing phenylalanine or tryptophan. The D gene is left open where the match is weak. The size field is filled for only some rows; it gives once, few, many or a size class.

V	size	J	D	DNA	CDR3
TRBV18	many	TRBJ2-7	-	TGTGCCAGCTCACCGTCCTTCGGACAAAACTACGAGCAGTACTTC	CASSPSFGQNYEQYF
TRBV5-1	few	TRBJ1-1	TRBD1	TGCGCCAACAGGATACAGGGGTCCGCTGAAGCTTTCTTT	CANRIQGSAEAFF
TRBV6-2/TRBV6-3	many	TRBJ2-7	TRBD1	TGTGCCAGCATTCGACAGGGACCCTACGAGCAGTACTTC	CASIRQGPYEQYF
TRBV5-1	many	TRBJ1-6	TRBD1	TGCGCCAGCAGCGAAGTGCAGGGGGCCTCTACCAATTCACCCCTCCACTTT	CASSEVQGASTNSPLHF
TRBV28	many	TRBJ2-7	-	TGTGCCAGCAGTCTTTATTATCCTCCAAGGGACTCTACCTACGAGCAGTACTTC	CASSLYYPPRDSTYEQYF
TRBV7-3	-	TRBJ2-5	TRBD1	TGTGCCAGCAGCTCCAAAGCCTTCAGGACAGGGAGCGCGGAGACCCAGTACTTC	CASSSKAFRTGSAETQYF
TRBV5-5	many	TRBJ2-1	TRBD2	TGTGCCAGCAGCTCGGGACTAGCGTTAGATGAGCAGTTCTTC	CASSSGLALDEQFF
TRBV27	many	TRBJ2-3	-	TGTGCCAGCAGTTTTCTGCAGGGGCGGACAGATACGCAGTATTTT	CASSFLQGRTDTQYF
TRBV29-1	many	TRBJ2-1	-	TGCAGCGTTGTTTGGACAAGTAACAATGAGCAGTTCTTC	CSVVWTSNNEQFF
TRBV5-1	many	TRBJ2-2	TRBD1	TGCGCCAGCAGTTTCTCGTACAGGGGGCGCACCGGGGAGCTGTTTTTT	CASSFSYRGRTGELFF
TRBV28	many	TRBJ2-7	TRBD1	TGTGCCAGCAGCGGACCGGGACAGAGATACGAGCAGTACTTC	CASSGPGQRYEQYF
TRBV5-1	many	TRBJ1-2	TRBD1	TGCGCCAGCAGCCCGGGGACAGGGGATCGCTATGGCTACACCTTC	CASSPGTGDRYGYTF
TRBV6-2/TRBV6-3	many	TRBJ1-1	-	TGTGCCAGCAGTTACTCGAGAGAATTGGGGTTTGAAGCTTTCTTT	CASSYSRELGFEAFF
TRBV2	many	TRBJ2-1	-	TGTGCCAGCTTCGGGAATGAGCAGTTCTTC	CASFGNEQFF
TRBV5-6	many	TRBJ2-1	TRBD2	TGTGCCAGCAGCTTTGACCCGGGTGGGCGGAGCGGGAGCATCTGGTTCTTC	CASSFDPGGRSGSIWFF
TRBV5-5	many	TRBJ2-7	TRBD2	TGTGCCAGCAGCTTGGCCGGTACTAGCGGGAGACCTCGGGAGCAGTACTTC	CASSLAGTSGRPREQYF
TRBV5-1	-	TRBJ2-2	TRBD1	TGCGCCAGCAGCGGCGGACAGGGTTACACCGGGGAGCTGTTTTTT	CASSGGQGYTGELFF
TRBV27	many	TRBJ1-5	TRBD1	TGTGCCAGCAGTTTTCAGGGGGAGCTAGGTCAGCCCCAGCATTTT	CASSFQGELGQPQHF
TRBV20-1	many	TRBJ2-3	TRBD2	TGCAGTGCACCCGGACGTAGCGGGAAGGATACGCAGTATTTT	CSAPGRSGKDTQYF
TRBV12-3/TRBV12-4	many	TRBJ1-3	-	TGTGCCAGCAGATCGTCGGAGACGATTAGCTCTGGAAACACCATATATTTT	CASRSSETISSGNTIYF
TRBV5-1	many	TRBJ2-5	TRBD2	TGCGCCAGCAGCTTATCTCGACTATCTAGCGGGAGAGATCGTCAAGAGACCCAGTACTTC	CASSLSRLSSGRDRQETQYF
TRBV5-1	many	TRBJ2-1	TRBD1	TGCGCCAGCAGCTTAACAGGGGGCTCCTACAATGAGCAGTTCTTC	CASSLTGGSYNEQFF
TRBV20-1	many	TRBJ2-5	-	TGCAGTGCCCGACGTGGAGCGACGATGGAGACCCAGTACTTC	CSARRGATMETQYF
TRBV5-5	many	TRBJ2-2	-	TGTGCCAGCAGCTTAAGTAGTTCCGGGGAGCTGTTTTTT	CASSLSSSGELFF
TRBV29-1	many	TRBJ2-1	-	TGCAGCGCCGGGACATACAATGAGCAGTTCTTC	CSAGTYNEQFF
TRBV4-1	many	TRBJ2-5	TRBD2	TGCGCCAGCAGCCATCGCGGGGGGGCAGGGACCAATCGAGCCCAGTACTTC	CASSHRGGAGTNRAQYF
TRBV5-1	many	TRBJ2-3	-	TGCGCCAGCAGAACCGGGGAGGACACAGATACGCAGTATTTT	CASRTGEDTDTQYF
TRBV7-9	many	TRBJ2-1	TRBD1	TGTGCCAGCAGCATCAGCGGGTACAGGGGGCAAATGATCTACAATGAGCAGTTCTTC	CASSISGYRGQMIYNEQFF
TRBV18	-	TRBJ2-1	-	TGTGCCAGCTCACCACAGCTCTACAATGAGCAGTTCTTC	CASSPQLYNEQFF
TRBV12-3/TRBV12-4	many	TRBJ1-1	-	TGTGCCAGCTCACCTTTATTACTCAGGGTCACTGAAGCTTTCTTT	CASSPLLLRVTEAFF
TRBV15	many	TRBJ1-1	-	TGTGCCACCACCTTCGGAGGCACTGAAGCTTTCTTT	CATTFGGTEAFF
TRBV27	many	TRBJ2-7	-	TGTGCCAGCAGTCCAAGGACAAACCTCTTCTACGAGCAGTACTTC	CASSPRTNLFYEQYF
TRBV10-2	medium-sized	TRBJ1-1	-	TGCGCCAGCAGTGAGTGGCGACCTAACACTGAAGCTTTCTTT	CASSEWRPNTEAFF
TRBV6-5	many	TRBJ2-1	-	TGTGCCAGCAGTTACGCCGGGACTCTGATTAACAATGAGCAGTTCTTC	CASSYAGTLINNEQFF
TRBV6-2/TRBV6-3	many	TRBJ2-7	TRBD1	TGTGCCAGCAGCTCGGACAGGGGACCGCGAAACCCAACCTACGAGCAGTACTTC	CASSSDRGPRNPTYEQYF
TRBV3-1	many	TRBJ2-3	-	TGTGCCAGCAGCCCACTCCGATCGTCAGATACGCAGTATTTT	CASSPLRSSDTQYF
TRBV7-3	many	TRBJ1-2	-	TGTGCCAGCAGCTTAAACCTGGGAACCGGAGGCTACACCTTC	CASSLNLGTGGYTF
TRBV5-1	many	TRBJ2-2	-	TGCGCCAGCCACCGAGAGGCGGGACCTACCGGGGAGCTGTTTTTT	CASHREAGPTGELFF
TRBV7-2	many	TRBJ2-5	TRBD2	TGTGCCAGCAGCACACCGGGACTAGCGGGAGCGGAGACCCAGTACTTC	CASSTPGLAGAETQYF
TRBV3-1	many	TRBJ2-2	TRBD2	TGTGCCAGCAGCCATCAAGGGGGAGCGGGAGTCGGGGAGCTGTTTTTT	CASSHQGGAGVGELFF
TRBV28	many	TRBJ2-1	-	TGTGCCAGCAGTTCCCCTACGGTAGGGGCAAGGGATGAGCAGTTCTTC	CASSSPTVGARDEQFF